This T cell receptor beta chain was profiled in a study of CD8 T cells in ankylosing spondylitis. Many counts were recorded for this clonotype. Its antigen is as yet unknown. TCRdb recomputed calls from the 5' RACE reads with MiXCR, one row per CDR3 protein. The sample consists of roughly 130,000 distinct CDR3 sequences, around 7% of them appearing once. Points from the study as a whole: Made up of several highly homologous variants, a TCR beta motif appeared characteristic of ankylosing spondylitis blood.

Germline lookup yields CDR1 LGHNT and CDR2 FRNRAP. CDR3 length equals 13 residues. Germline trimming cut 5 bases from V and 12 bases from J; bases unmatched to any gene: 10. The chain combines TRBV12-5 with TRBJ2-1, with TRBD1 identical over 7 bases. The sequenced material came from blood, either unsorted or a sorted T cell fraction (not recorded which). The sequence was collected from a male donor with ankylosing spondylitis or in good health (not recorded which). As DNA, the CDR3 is TGTGCTAGTGGTCCCTGGACAGGCAGGGTGCAGTTCTTC. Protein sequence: CASGPWTGRVQFF.